These 22 T cell receptor beta chains came from one sample sequenced in a study of control samples from healthy donors and cancer patients. TCRdb's table, derived via immunoSEQ multiplex PCR, lists solely in-frame clones and lacks some. This table has 51,000 or so clones, 80% appearing once. The sequenced sample was blood. These receptors were taken from an older man in good health.

This clone turned up a few times. The V call is TRBV18, the J call TRBJ2-7; 8 bases align to TRBD1. The V gene's germline CDR1 is KGHSH and CDR2 LQKENI. The V segment lost 2 bases and the J segment 7 bases; nucleotides outside the gene matches: 4. The CDR3 is made up of 13 amino acids. The CDR3 here is CASSPAGGREQYF. CDR3 sequence (DNA): TGTGCCAGCTCACCAGCAGGGGGCAGGGAGCAGTACTTC. Looking up the rest from reference TRBV18 and TRBJ2-7 gives the full variable domain: NAGVMQNPRHLVRRRGQEARLRCSPMKGHSHVYWYRQLPEEGLKFMVYLQKENIIDESGMPKERFSAEFPKEGPSILRIQQVVRGDSAAYFCASSPAGGREQYFGPGTRLTVT.

The chain employs TRBV2 and TRBJ1-2; D gene uncertain. The CDR3 has 12 amino acids. Germline CDR1 is SNHLY and CDR2 is FYNNEI. V shed 9 bases and J shed 2 bases, with 10 bases lying between them. The CDR3 DNA follows: TGTGCCAGGATAGGAAGCAACTATGGCTACACCTTC. It encodes CARIGSNYGYTF.

This chain links TRBV30 with TRBJ1-5; D remains ambiguous. The germline gives CDR1 GTSNPN, CDR2 SVGIG (reference sequence). V lost 3 bases and J lost 3, with 9 bases in between. The CDR3 is made up of 13 amino acids. CDR3 in amino acids: CAWSRSLNQPQHF. The DNA of the CDR3 is TGTGCCTGGAGCCGGAGCCTCAATCAGCCCCAGCATTTT.

The chain employs TRBV5-1 and TRBJ1-2; TRBD1 aligns across 11 bases. Germline trimming cut 6 bases from V and 1 base from J; bases unmatched to any gene: 8. This CDR3 has 16 residues. In germline, CDR1 is SGHRS, CDR2 YFSETQ. CDR3 in amino acids: CASTKGQGASNYGYTF. The CDR3 DNA reads as TGCGCCAGCACCAAAGGACAGGGGGCCAGTAACTATGGCTACACCTTC. Complete variable domain (other parts from reference TRBV5-1 and TRBJ1-2): KAGVTQTPRYLIKTRGQQVTLSCSPISGHRSVSWYQQTPGQGLQFLFEYFSETQRNKGNFPGRFSGRQFSNSRSEMNVSTLELGDSALYLCASTKGQGASNYGYTFGSGTRLTVV.

CDR3 in DNA: TGTGCCAGCAGTGTAGTCAATCAGCCCCAGCATTTT. Residues: CASSVVNQPQHF. This chain links TRBV28 with TRBJ1-5, with D unresolved. The CDR3 extends over 12 amino acids. Germline lookup yields CDR1 MDHEN and CDR2 SYDVKM. With 5 bases removed from V and 3 bases from J, the gap between germline ends came to 5 bases.

The chain combines TRBV5-4 with TRBJ1-1; no clear D. V was pared by 1 base and J by 2 bases, with 9 bases between. Per the germline V gene, CDR1 is SGHNT and CDR2 is YYREEE (reference sequence). The CDR3 extends over 14 amino acids. The CDR3 loop is CASSLRDYNTEAFF. The CDR3 region has the DNA TGTGCCAGCAGCTTGCGGGATTATAACACTGAAGCTTTCTTT. Based on the CDR3 plus reference TRBV5-4 and TRBJ1-1, the full variable domain is ETGVTQSPTHLIKTRGQQVTLRCSSQSGHNTVSWYQQALGQGPQFIFQYYREEENGRGNFPPRFSGLQFPNYSSELNVNALELDDSALYLCASSLRDYNTEAFFGQGTRLTVV.

The CDR3: CASSPRKLAGGETQYF. DNA for the CDR3: TGTGCCAGCAGTCCCAGAAAACTAGCGGGGGGGGAGACCCAGTACTTC. The chain combines TRBV28 with TRBJ2-5; 13 nucleotides align to TRBD2. CDR3 length equals 16 residues. With V trimmed by 5 bases and J by 5 bases, 8 bases remained unmatched. CDR1 and CDR2 from the germline V gene are MDHEN and SYDVKM. The entire variable domain, with the rest obtained from reference TRBV28 and TRBJ2-5, is as follows: DVKVTQSSRYLVKRTGEKVFLECVQDMDHENMFWYRQDPGLGLRLIYFSYDVKMKEKGDIPEGYSVSREKKERFSLILESASTNQTSMYLCASSPRKLAGGETQYFGPGTRLLVL.

The V gene is TRBV7-3, the J gene TRBJ1-6; maybe TRBD1 (5 bases). Germline V gene sequence: CDR1 SGHTA, CDR2 FQGTGA. The V end lost 8 bases, the J end lost 7 bases, and 12 bases lay between the germline ends. CDR3 length: 13 amino acids. The DNA for the CDR3 is TGTGCCAGCCAGCTCAACAGGAATTCACCCCTCCACTTT. It yields the protein CASQLNRNSPLHF.

Details on this clone: Being one base from a much bigger clone, this may be a read error. In the same sample, other DNA sequences code for this CDR3. The chain couples TRBV7-2 to TRBJ2-3; TRBD2 matches at 8 bases. Germline-derived CDR1 and CDR2 are SGHTA and FQGNSA. The CDR3 totals 18 residues. Trimming took 2 bases from V and 5 from J; bases not matched to a gene: 15. The DNA for the CDR3 is TGTGCCAGCAGCTTATCTTGGGTATCGGGACTAGGGGGAGATACGCAGTATTTT. This sequence encodes CASSLSWVSGLGGDTQYF.

V and J are TRBV5-1 and TRBJ1-1, with a weak D call TRBD1 (6 bases). The germline CDR1 and CDR2 sequences are SGHRS and YFSETQ. Trimming took off 0 bases at V and 5 bases at J, with 17 bases between the two ends. This CDR3 is built from 16 residues. DNA of the CDR3: TGCGCCAGCAGCTTGGCCGGGACAAGGGAAGGAACTGAAGCTTTCTTT. Encoded protein: CASSLAGTREGTEAFF. Full variable domain (missing parts from reference TRBV5-1 and TRBJ1-1): KAGVTQTPRYLIKTRGQQVTLSCSPISGHRSVSWYQQTPGQGLQFLFEYFSETQRNKGNFPGRFSGRQFSNSRSEMNVSTLELGDSALYLCASSLAGTREGTEAFFGQGTRLTVV.

The chain joins TRBV12-5 to TRBJ2-7, with 9 positions matching TRBD1. V gave up 6 bases and J gave up 6 bases; unmatched junction bases: 12. Germline assignment: CDR1 LGHNT and CDR2 FRNRAP. This CDR3 is built from 15 residues. The CDR3 nucleotides are TGTGCTAGTGGAGGGGTAGGGGGACAGGGCTTCGAGCAGTACTTC. Amino acids: CASGGVGGQGFEQYF.

Only a few counts were recorded for this clone. The V gene is TRBV18, the J gene TRBJ1-2; 9 bases agree with TRBD1. This CDR3 spans 14 amino acids. J lost 2 bases, V lost 3 bases, and 1 base had no gene match. Germline values: CDR1 KGHSH, CDR2 LQKENI. The CDR3 DNA follows: TGTGCCAGCTCACCGGGACAGGGAAACTATGGCTACACCTTC. This codes for CASSPGQGNYGYTF.

The chain links TRBV11-2 to TRBJ1-3; TRBD1 might be the D (5 bases). From germline, CDR1 is SGHAT and CDR2 FQNNGV. The CDR3 contains 19 residues. V lost 1 base and J 0 bases, leaving 19 bases between the germline ends. CDR3 coding DNA: TGTGCCAGCAGCTTAGGGCTTGGACGGGGGACCCCCTCTGGAAACACCATATATTTT. Amino acid sequence: CASSLGLGRGTPSGNTIYF.

The gene calls are TRBV29-1 and TRBJ2-3; a possible D gene is TRBD2 (7 bases). The CDR3 has 13 amino acids. Per germline, CDR1 SQVTM and CDR2 ANQGSEA. Trimming left V 6 bases short and J 4 bases short, with 14 bases between. CDR3 protein: CSVLQGRADTQYF. The DNA of the CDR3 is TGCAGCGTACTTCAGGGGAGGGCAGATACGCAGTATTTT.

The V and J genes are TRBV18 and TRBJ2-7, with no clear D. The CDR3 extends over 14 amino acids. Germline CDR1 KGHSH, CDR2 LQKENI. Trimming removed 3 bases from V and 0 bases from J, with 9 bases in between. CDR3 DNA sequence: TGTGCCAGCTCACCTTACGGTGACTCCTACGAGCAGTACTTC. Translation: CASSPYGDSYEQYF.

In this sample, this clone turned up a few times. The V and J genes are TRBV4-2 and TRBJ1-6; weak D call: TRBD1 (5 bases). Trimming removed 0 bases from V and 10 bases from J, with 13 bases in between. Germline V gene lookup returns CDR1 LGHNA and CDR2 YNFKEQ. CDR3 length: 15 residues. The CDR3 DNA is TGTGCCAGCAGCCAAGACGCGGATTCAGGGTCACCCCTCCACTTT. Translating it yields CASSQDADSGSPLHF.

V usage is TRBV5-1 and J usage is TRBJ1-1; no clear D. The CDR3 sequence is 12 residues long. Per germline, CDR1 SGHRS and CDR2 YFSETQ. With 6 bases removed from V and 5 bases from J, the gap between germline ends came to 11 bases. CDR3 residues: CASMVDETEAFF. Written as DNA, the CDR3 is TGCGCCAGCATGGTCGATGAAACTGAAGCTTTCTTT.

The chain links TRBV21-1 to TRBJ2-1. TRBV21-1 is a known pseudogene. CDR3 length equals 14 residues. The CDR3 loop reads CASSKISHYNEQFF. For the CDR3, the DNA is TGTGCCAGCAGCAAAATCTCCCACTACAATGAGCAGTTCTTC.

The chain couples TRBV7-9 to TRBJ2-7; D call uncertain. The CDR3 is 14 amino acids. CDR1 and CDR2 (germline): SEHNR, FQNEAQ (reference sequence). Trimming stripped 1 base from V and 0 bases from J, with 7 bases between. As DNA, the CDR3 is TGTGCCAGCAGCTTAGGAGATATCTCCTACGAGCAGTACTTC. This encodes CASSLGDISYEQYF.

This rearrangement joins TRBV14 to TRBJ1-2, with no clear D. V dropped 0 bases and J dropped 4 bases, with 15 bases sitting between them. This CDR3 has 16 residues. Germline values: CDR1 SGHDN, CDR2 FVKESK. In DNA, the CDR3 is TGTGCCAGCAGCCAAGATCGGACTACAGAGATCTATGGCTACACCTTC. Translated: CASSQDRTTEIYGYTF.

J is TRBJ2-3 and V is TRBV12-3 or TRBV12-4; D tentatively reads TRBD1 or TRBD2 (5 bases each). The CDR3 loop spans 13 amino acids. Trimming took 5 bases from V and 4 from J, leaving 10 bases between them. The CDR3 here is CASSGQAADTQYF. The CDR3 nucleotides read TGTGCCAGCAGTGGACAAGCGGCAGATACGCAGTATTTT.

The rearrangement joins TRBV5-1 to TRBJ2-1; a weak D match, TRBD2 (5 bases). CDR1 is SGHRS and CDR2 is YFSETQ in the germline V gene. This CDR3 comprises 15 residues. V lost 2 bases and J lost 0, with 9 bases in between. The DNA of the CDR3 is TGCGCCAGCAGCTTTATGAGCGGCTCCTACAATGAGCAGTTCTTC. It yields the protein CASSFMSGSYNEQFF. The full variable domain, in which reference TRBV5-1 and TRBJ2-1 provide the parts outside the CDR3, is KAGVTQTPRYLIKTRGQQVTLSCSPISGHRSVSWYQQTPGQGLQFLFEYFSETQRNKGNFPGRFSGRQFSNSRSEMNVSTLELGDSALYLCASSFMSGSYNEQFFGPGTRLTVL.